The rows below give T cell receptor beta chains drawn from one sample of a study of beta chain features in type 1 diabetes. The method was immunoSEQ multiplex PCR; TCRdb's version includes in-frame clones alone and lacks a portion of them. Found here are 600,000 to 700,000 clones, 9.5% to 15% of them singletons; the top ten hold 0.095% to 0.15%. Sequencing input: naive CD4+ T cells from blood. The receptors were gathered from a young man with type 1 diabetes. Each CDR3 is given with its conserved first and last residue. Fields, in order: D gene, J gene, V gene, clone size, CDR3 protein, CDR3 DNA. D genes are given only for firm matches. Clone size appears in some rows only: once, few, many, or a class for an expanded clone.

d_call: NA; j_call: TRBJ2-7; v_call: TRBV28; clone_size: NA; cdr3_aa: CASSLGRYEQYF; cdr3_nt: TGTGCCAGCAGTCTCGGGAGATACGAGCAGTACTTC
d_call: NA; j_call: TRBJ1-2; v_call: TRBV5-1; clone_size: few; cdr3_aa: CASSLARSSYGYTF; cdr3_nt: TGCGCCAGCAGCTTGGCCAGAAGTTCGTATGGCTACACCTTC
d_call: NA; j_call: TRBJ2-1; v_call: TRBV6-5; clone_size: NA; cdr3_aa: CASIGAEGPDEQFF; cdr3_nt: TGTGCCAGCATCGGCGCGGAAGGGCCGGATGAGCAGTTCTTC
d_call: NA; j_call: TRBJ1-5; v_call: TRBV19; clone_size: NA; cdr3_aa: CASSLRQGNQPQHF; cdr3_nt: TGTGCCAGTAGTTTGAGACAGGGCAATCAGCCCCAGCATTTT
d_call: NA; j_call: TRBJ1-2; v_call: TRBV27; clone_size: NA; cdr3_aa: CASSLGGYTF; cdr3_nt: TGTGCCAGCAGTTTAGGAGGCTACACCTTC
d_call: NA; j_call: TRBJ2-5; v_call: TRBV30; clone_size: few; cdr3_aa: CAWSVSPALGTQYF; cdr3_nt: TGTGCCTGGAGTGTATCTCCCGCTCTAGGGACCCAGTACTTC
d_call: NA; j_call: TRBJ2-3; v_call: TRBV7-9; clone_size: few; cdr3_aa: CASSSGMGHTARDTQYF; cdr3_nt: TGTGCCAGCAGCTCGGGGATGGGGCACACGGCTCGAGATACGCAGTATTTT
d_call: NA; j_call: TRBJ2-5; v_call: TRBV5-1; clone_size: few; cdr3_aa: CASSLARGISGPGETQYF; cdr3_nt: TGCGCCAGCAGCTTGGCCCGGGGTATATCAGGGCCCGGAGAGACCCAGTACTTC
d_call: TRBD2; j_call: TRBJ2-7; v_call: TRBV5-1; clone_size: NA; cdr3_aa: CASSRTSGDSYEQYF; cdr3_nt: TGCGCCAGCAGCCGAACTAGCGGCGACTCCTACGAGCAGTACTTC
d_call: TRBD1; j_call: TRBJ2-7; v_call: TRBV14; clone_size: NA; cdr3_aa: CASSPRDRPAYEQYF; cdr3_nt: TGTGCCAGCAGCCCCAGGGACAGACCCGCCTACGAGCAGTACTTC
d_call: NA; j_call: TRBJ1-4; v_call: TRBV4-2; clone_size: NA; cdr3_aa: CASSQLPDRLGEKLFF; cdr3_nt: TGTGCCAGCAGCCAACTTCCGGACCGCCTGGGGGAAAAACTGTTTTTT
d_call: NA; j_call: TRBJ2-4; v_call: TRBV29-1; clone_size: few; cdr3_aa: CSVRLGYIQYF; cdr3_nt: TGCAGCGTTCGTCTCGGGTACATTCAGTACTTC